Listed below are T cell receptor beta chains from one sample, sequenced in a study of blood T cell repertoires in COVID-19. Sequenced by immunoSEQ multiplex PCR; TCRdb stores in-frame clones only, minus some. The profile shows around 85,000 clones, around 88% of them singletons. The sequencing input was peripheral blood. These receptors all stem from a man aged 55 to 70 with acute or convalescent COVID-19. Each CDR3 is given with its conserved first and last residue. Each record gives: J gene, V gene, clone size, D gene, CDR3 DNA, CDR3 protein. A D gene is named only where the DNA matches it firmly. Clone size is shown for a subset of rows, as once, few, many or a class of expanded clone.

TRBJ2-2 | TRBV6-5 | . | . | TGTGCCAGCAGCCGTGGAGCGGGGGAGCTGTTTTTT | CASSRGAGELFF
TRBJ2-3 | TRBV11-2 | once | . | TGTGCCAGCAGCTTAGTACGGGGTAGCACAGATACGCAGTATTTT | CASSLVRGSTDTQYF
TRBJ2-3 | TRBV30 | . | . | TGTGCCTGGAGAGATTTCCAGGGCCTGAGCACAGATACGCAGTATTTT | CAWRDFQGLSTDTQYF
TRBJ2-1 | TRBV20-1 | medium-sized | TRBD2 | TGCAGCACCGGGACTAGTAATGAGCAGTTCTTC | CSTGTSNEQFF
TRBJ2-5 | TRBV7-9 | . | . | TGTGCCAGCAGCTTATTGGGGCGAGAGACCCAGTACTTC | CASSLLGRETQYF
TRBJ2-5 | TRBV19 | . | TRBD2 | TGTGCCAGTAGCGACGGGAGTAGCGGGGCGGAGACCCAGTACTTC | CASSDGSSGAETQYF
TRBJ2-7 | TRBV9 | . | TRBD1 | TGTGCCAGCAGCAGCGGTGACAGGGATATCCATTACTTC | CASSSGDRDIHYF
TRBJ2-5 | TRBV19 | . | . | TGTGCCATTGGACGGGAGAGTACGGAGACCCAGTACTTC | CAIGRESTETQYF
TRBJ2-3 | TRBV6-6 | once | TRBD2 | TGTGCCAGCAGCATTAGCGGGGGCGGACCAGATACGCAGTATTTT | CASSISGGGPDTQYF
TRBJ2-2 | TRBV4-2 | . | TRBD2 | TGTGCCAGCAGCCCCCTGCCTAGCGGGATCACCGGGGAGCTGTTTTTT | CASSPLPSGITGELFF
TRBJ1-4 | TRBV19 | once | . | TGTGCCAGTAGTATAGAACCCAAAACGCGAGACAGGCCTGAAAAACTGTTTTTT | CASSIEPKTRDRPEKLFF
TRBJ1-2 | TRBV6-1 | . | . | TGTGCCAGCAGTGAAGAAGCCATAAACTATGGCTACACCTTC | CASSEEAINYGYTF
TRBJ1-5 | TRBV21-1 | . | . | TGTGCCAGCAGACGGCGGAGCTATAGCAATCAGCCCCAGCATTTT | CASRRRSYSNQPQHF
TRBJ1-5 | TRBV19 | once | . | TGTGCCAGTAGTATAGATGGGGGGTATGGCGGCAATCAGCCCCAGCATTTT | CASSIDGGYGGNQPQHF
TRBJ2-2 | TRBV11-3 | . | . | TGTGCCAGCAGCTTAGGAGTCGGGGGGCCCACCGGGGAGCTGTTTTTT | CASSLGVGGPTGELFF